This T cell receptor beta chain was sequenced in a study of blood T cell repertoires in COVID-19. Study details: In each case, the material was cDNA or gDNA derived from T cells, B-cell-depleted T cells, or PBMCs.

This CDR3 is 13 amino acids long. Germline V gene data show CDR1 as MNHNS and CDR2 as SASEGT. Between the trimmed V and J ends, which lost 3 bases and 7 bases, there was a span of 7 bases. Source study methods: Amplifying reference gene primers gave estimates of nucleated cell counts. TCRdb's copy holds only in-frame clones and misses some; the assay was immunoSEQ multiplex PCR. Clone size and V and J calls were adopted from that table, with D and trimming inferred from the DNA. The sample includes more than 95,000 clones, less than 90% of them seen just once. The J gene is TRBJ1-6, the V gene TRBV6-1; no firm D call. Sequences were obtained from peripheral blood. The clonotype was recovered from a human donor in a cohort sampled during active COVID-19. CDR3 nucleotides: TGTGCCAGCAGTGACAGGCGCAATTCACCCCTCCACTTT. Encoded protein: CASSDRRNSPLHF.